This entry features one T cell receptor beta chain sequence. The use of a sample-barcoded 5' primer and a J-beta primer mix characterized a second PCR of roughly 6 to 12 cycles. MiXCR was run by TCRdb on the 5' RACE reads, yielding one entry per CDR3 protein. The top ten hold over 20% of the sample, which has around 970,000 distinct CDR3 sequences, roughly 51% seen once. The sample belongs to a study of blood T cells in healthy people across ages. Germline assignment: CDR1 SEHNR and CDR2 FQNEAQ (reference sequence). Trimming stripped 3 bases from V and 0 bases from J, with 15 bases between. The CDR3 extends over 18 amino acids.

The source of this sequence is a woman in her sixties in good health. The rearrangement joins TRBV7-9 to TRBJ1-6; TRBD1 is a possible D gene (5 bases). Sample: blood. The CDR3 nucleotides read TGTGCCAGCAGCTTTCCCCCCGGGGGGAGCTCCTATAATTCACCCCTCCACTTT. Encoded protein: CASSFPPGGSSYNSPLHF.